This T cell receptor (beta chain) was obtained from a study of blood T cell repertoires in COVID-19. This table comes from immunoSEQ multiplex PCR, and its TCRdb copy is limited to in-frame clones, with some not included. There are about 170,000 clones in the sample; about nine tenths occur only once, and around 9.9% lies in the top ten. The TCR was taken from a woman aged 60-75 years with COVID-19, enrolled during active disease. Source material: peripheral blood.

The CDR3 nucleotides are TGTGCCAGCAGCTGGGGAGGCGGGAGGGAAACCTACGAGCAGTACTTC. Amino acids: CASSWGGGRETYEQYF. The chain employs TRBV11-2 and TRBJ2-7; 9 bases are shared with TRBD2. The CDR3 contains 16 residues. The J segment lost 2 bases and the V segment lost 4 bases, leaving 9 bases of the junction unmatched. CDR1 and CDR2 from the germline V gene are SGHAT and FQNNGV.